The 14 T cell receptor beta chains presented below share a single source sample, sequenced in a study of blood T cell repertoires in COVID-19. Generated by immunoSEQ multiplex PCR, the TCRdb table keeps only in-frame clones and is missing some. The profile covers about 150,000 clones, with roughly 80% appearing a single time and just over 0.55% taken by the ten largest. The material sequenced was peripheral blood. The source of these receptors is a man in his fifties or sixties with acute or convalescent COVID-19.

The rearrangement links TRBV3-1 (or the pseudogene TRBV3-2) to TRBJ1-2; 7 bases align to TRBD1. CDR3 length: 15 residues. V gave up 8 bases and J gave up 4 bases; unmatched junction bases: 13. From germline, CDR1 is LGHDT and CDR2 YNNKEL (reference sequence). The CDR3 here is CASGKECRGFYGYTF. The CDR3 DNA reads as TGTGCCAGCGGGAAGGAATGCAGGGGGTTCTATGGCTACACCTTC.

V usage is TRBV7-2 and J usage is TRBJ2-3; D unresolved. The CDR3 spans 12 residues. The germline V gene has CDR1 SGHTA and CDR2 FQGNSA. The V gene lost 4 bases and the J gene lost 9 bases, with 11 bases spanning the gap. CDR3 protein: CASSSWAQTQYF. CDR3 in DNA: TGTGCCAGCAGCTCGTGGGCACAAACGCAGTATTTT.

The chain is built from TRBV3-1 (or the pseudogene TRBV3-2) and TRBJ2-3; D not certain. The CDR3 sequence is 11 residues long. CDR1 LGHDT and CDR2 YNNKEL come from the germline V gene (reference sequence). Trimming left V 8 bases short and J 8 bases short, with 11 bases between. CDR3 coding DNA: TGTGCCAGCGGTCGTGGCACTACGCAGTATTTT. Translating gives CASGRGTTQYF.

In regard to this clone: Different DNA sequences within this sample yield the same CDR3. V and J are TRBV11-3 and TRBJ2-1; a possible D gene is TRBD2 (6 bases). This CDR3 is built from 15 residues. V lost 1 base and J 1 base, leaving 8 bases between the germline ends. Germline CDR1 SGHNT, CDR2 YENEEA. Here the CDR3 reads CASSLAGASYNEQFF. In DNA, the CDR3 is TGTGCCAGCAGCTTAGCGGGAGCTTCCTACAATGAGCAGTTCTTC.

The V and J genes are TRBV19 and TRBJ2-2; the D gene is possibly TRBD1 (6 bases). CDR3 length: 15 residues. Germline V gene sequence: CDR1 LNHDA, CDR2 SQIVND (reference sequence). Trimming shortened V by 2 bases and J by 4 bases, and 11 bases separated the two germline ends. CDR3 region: CASSIRTDITGELFF. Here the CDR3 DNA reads TGTGCCAGTAGTATAAGGACAGACATCACCGGGGAGCTGTTTTTT. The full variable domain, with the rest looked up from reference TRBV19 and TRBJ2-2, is DGGITQSPKYLFRKEGQNVTLSCEQNLNHDAMYWYRQDPGQGLRLIYYSQIVNDFQKGDIAEGYSVSREKKESFPLTVTSAQKNPTAFYLCASSIRTDITGELFFGEGSRLTVL.

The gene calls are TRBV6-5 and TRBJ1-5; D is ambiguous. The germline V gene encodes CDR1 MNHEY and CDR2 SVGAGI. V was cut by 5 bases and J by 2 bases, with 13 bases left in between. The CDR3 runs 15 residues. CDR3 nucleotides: TGTGCCAGCAGTCGGACTGTGCTTGGCAATCAGCCCCAGCATTTT. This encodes CASSRTVLGNQPQHF.

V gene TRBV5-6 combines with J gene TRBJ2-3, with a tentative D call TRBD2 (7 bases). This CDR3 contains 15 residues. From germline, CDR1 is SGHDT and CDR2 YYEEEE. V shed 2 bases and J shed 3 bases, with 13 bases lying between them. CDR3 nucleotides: TGTGCCAGCAGCTTCACTGGGGGGGCGACAGATACGCAGTATTTT. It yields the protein CASSFTGGATDTQYF.

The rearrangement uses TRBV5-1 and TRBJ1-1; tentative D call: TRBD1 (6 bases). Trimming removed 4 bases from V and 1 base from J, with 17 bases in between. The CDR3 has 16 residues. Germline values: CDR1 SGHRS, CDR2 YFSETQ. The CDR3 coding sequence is TGCGCCAGCAGCGCCGGGACACGGGCCCCGAACACTGAAGCTTTCTTT. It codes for CASSAGTRAPNTEAFF.

The CDR3: CATSRGAGQGSSYEQYF. The DNA of the CDR3 is TGTGCCACCAGCAGAGGGGCGGGGCAGGGAAGTTCCTACGAGCAGTACTTC. This rearrangement joins TRBV15 to TRBJ2-7, with D possibly TRBD2 on 6 matching bases. Looked up from germline, CDR1 is LNHNV and CDR2 is YYDKDF (reference sequence). The ends were cut back, 1 base at V and 1 base at J, with 17 bases in the middle. The CDR3 runs to 17 residues.

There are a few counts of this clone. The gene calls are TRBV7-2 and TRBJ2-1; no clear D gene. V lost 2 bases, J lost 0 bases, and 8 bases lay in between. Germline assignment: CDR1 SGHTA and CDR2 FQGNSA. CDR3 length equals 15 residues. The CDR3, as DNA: TGTGCCAGCAGCTTAAGCACGAGCTCCTACAATGAGCAGTTCTTC. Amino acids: CASSLSTSSYNEQFF. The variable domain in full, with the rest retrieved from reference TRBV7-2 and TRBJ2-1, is GAGVSQSPSNKVTEKGKDVELRCDPISGHTALYWYRQSLGQGLEFLIYFQGNSAPDKSGLPSDRFSAERTGGSVSTLTIQRTQQEDSAVYLCASSLSTSSYNEQFFGPGTRLTVL.

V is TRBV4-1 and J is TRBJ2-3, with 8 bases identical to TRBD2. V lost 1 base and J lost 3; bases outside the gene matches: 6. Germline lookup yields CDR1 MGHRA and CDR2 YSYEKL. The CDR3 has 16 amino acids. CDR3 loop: CASSQVSSGLTDTQYF. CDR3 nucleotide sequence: TGCGCCAGCAGCCAAGTGTCTAGCGGGCTAACAGATACGCAGTATTTT.

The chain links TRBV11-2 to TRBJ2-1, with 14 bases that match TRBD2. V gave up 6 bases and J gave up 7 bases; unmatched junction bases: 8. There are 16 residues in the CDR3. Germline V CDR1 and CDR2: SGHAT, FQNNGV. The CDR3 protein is CASSHPRTSGRNEQFF. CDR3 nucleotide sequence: TGTGCCAGCAGTCATCCTCGGACTAGCGGGAGGAATGAGCAGTTCTTC.

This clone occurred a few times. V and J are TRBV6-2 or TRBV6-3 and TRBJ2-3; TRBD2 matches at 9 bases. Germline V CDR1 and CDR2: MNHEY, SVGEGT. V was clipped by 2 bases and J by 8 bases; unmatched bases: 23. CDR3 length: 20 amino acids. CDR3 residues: CASSYGRFKGSGGQRVTQYF. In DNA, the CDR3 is TGTGCCAGCAGTTACGGCCGCTTCAAAGGGAGCGGGGGGCAGCGTGTTACGCAGTATTTT.

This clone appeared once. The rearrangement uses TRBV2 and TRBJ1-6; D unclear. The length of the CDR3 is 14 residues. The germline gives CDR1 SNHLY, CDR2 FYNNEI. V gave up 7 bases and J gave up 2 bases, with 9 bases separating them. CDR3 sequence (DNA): TGTGCCAGCACTCAGAGCGCCTATAATTCACCCCTCCACTTT. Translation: CASTQSAYNSPLHF.